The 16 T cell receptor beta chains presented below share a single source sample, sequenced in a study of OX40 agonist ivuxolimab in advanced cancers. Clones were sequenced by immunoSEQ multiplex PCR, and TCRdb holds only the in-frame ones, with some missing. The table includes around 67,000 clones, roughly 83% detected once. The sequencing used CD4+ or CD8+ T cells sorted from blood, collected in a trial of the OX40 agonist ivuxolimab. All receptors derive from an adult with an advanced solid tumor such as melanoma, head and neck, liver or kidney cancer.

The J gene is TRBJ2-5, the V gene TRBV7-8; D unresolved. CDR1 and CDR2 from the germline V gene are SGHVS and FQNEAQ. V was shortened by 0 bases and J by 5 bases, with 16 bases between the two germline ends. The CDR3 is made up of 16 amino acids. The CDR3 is CASSLAPVPNKETQYF. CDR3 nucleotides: TGTGCCAGCAGCTTAGCGCCCGTGCCCAACAAGGAGACCCAGTACTTC.

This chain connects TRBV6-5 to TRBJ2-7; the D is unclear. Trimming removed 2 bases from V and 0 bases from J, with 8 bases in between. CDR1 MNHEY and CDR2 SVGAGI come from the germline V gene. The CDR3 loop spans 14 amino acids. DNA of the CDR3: TGTGCCAGCAGTTACCGGCAAAGCTCCTACGAGCAGTACTTC. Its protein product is CASSYRQSSYEQYF.

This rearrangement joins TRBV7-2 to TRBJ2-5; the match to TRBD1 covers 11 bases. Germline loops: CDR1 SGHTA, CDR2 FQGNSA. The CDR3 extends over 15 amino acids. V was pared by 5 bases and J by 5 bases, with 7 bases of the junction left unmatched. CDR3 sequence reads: CASSPDRGRGETQYF. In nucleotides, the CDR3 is TGTGCCAGCAGCCCGGACAGGGGGCGCGGGGAGACCCAGTACTTC.

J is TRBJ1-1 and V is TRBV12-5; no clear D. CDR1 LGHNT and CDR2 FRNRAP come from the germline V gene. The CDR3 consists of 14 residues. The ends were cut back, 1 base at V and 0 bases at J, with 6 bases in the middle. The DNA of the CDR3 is TGTGCTAGTGGTTTGGCTCGGATGAACACTGAAGCTTTCTTT. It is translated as CASGLARMNTEAFF.

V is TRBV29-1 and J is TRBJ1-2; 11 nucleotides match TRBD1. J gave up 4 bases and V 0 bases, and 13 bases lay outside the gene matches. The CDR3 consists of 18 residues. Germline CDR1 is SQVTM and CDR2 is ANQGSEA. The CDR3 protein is CSVEDPPGQGGVPYGYTF. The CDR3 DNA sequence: TGCAGCGTTGAAGACCCCCCGGGACAGGGGGGGGTCCCCTATGGCTACACCTTC.

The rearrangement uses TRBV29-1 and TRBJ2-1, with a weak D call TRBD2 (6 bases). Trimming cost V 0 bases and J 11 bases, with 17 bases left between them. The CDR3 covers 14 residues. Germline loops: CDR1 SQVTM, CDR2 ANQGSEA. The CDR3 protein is CSVEDQRSGGKQFF. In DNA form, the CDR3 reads TGCAGCGTTGAAGATCAAAGATCAGGAGGGAAGCAGTTCTTC.

The CDR3 DNA reads as TGCGCCAGCAGTTCACAGGGACCGGGGAATTCACCCCTCCACTTT. This encodes CASSSQGPGNSPLHF. This chain uses TRBV5-1 with TRBJ1-6; D is perhaps TRBD1 (6 bases). V gave up 5 bases and J gave up 7 bases, with 16 bases separating them. The CDR3 has 15 amino acids. Germline CDR1 reads SGHRS; CDR2 reads YFSETQ.

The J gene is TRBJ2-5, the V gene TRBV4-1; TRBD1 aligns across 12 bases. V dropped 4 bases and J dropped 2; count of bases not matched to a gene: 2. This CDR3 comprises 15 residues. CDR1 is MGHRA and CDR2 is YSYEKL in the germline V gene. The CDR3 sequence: CASSRGQGAQETQYF. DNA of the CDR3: TGCGCCAGCAGCCGGGGACAGGGGGCTCAAGAGACCCAGTACTTC.

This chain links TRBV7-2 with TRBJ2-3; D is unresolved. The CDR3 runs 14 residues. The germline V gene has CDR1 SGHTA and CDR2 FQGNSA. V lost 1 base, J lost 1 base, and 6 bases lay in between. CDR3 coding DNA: TGTGCCAGCAGCTTAGGGCCCGGCACAGATACGCAGTATTTT. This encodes CASSLGPGTDTQYF.

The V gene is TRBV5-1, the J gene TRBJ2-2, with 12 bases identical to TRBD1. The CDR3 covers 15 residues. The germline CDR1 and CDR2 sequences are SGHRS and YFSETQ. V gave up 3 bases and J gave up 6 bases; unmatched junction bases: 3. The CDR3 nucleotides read TGCGCCAGCAGCTATGGGACAGGGGGCCCCGGGGAGCTGTTTTTT. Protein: CASSYGTGGPGELFF.

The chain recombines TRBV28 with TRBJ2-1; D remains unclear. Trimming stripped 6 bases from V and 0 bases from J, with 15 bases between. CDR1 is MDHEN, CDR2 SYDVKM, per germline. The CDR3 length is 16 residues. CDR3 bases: TGTGCCAGCAGCCCAAGGACCTCGAGCTCCTACAATGAGCAGTTCTTC. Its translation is CASSPRTSSSYNEQFF.

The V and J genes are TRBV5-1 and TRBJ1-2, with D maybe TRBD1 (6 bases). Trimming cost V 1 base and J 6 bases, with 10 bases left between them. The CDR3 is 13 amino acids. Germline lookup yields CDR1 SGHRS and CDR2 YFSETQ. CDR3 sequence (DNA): TGCGCCAGCAGCTTGAACAGGGCTGATGGCTACACCTTC. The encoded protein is CASSLNRADGYTF.

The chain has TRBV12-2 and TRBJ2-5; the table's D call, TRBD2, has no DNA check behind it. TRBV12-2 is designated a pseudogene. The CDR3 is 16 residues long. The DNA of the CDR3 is TGTGCAAGTCGCTCCCGACTAGCGGGAGGTCAAGAGACCCAGTACTTC. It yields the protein CASRSRLAGGQETQYF.

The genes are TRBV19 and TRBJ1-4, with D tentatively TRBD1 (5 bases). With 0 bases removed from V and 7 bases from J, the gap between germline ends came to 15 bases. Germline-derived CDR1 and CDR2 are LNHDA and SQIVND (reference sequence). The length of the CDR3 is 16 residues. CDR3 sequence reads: CASSIDPGGFGEKLFF. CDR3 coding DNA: TGTGCCAGTAGTATAGATCCGGGGGGATTCGGTGAAAAACTGTTTTTT.

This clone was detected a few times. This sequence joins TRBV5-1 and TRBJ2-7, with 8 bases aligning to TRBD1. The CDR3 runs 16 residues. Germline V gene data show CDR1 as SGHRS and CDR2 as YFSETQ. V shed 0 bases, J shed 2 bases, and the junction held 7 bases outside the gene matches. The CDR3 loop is CASSLEGQGGPYEQYF. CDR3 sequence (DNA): TGCGCCAGCAGCTTGGAAGGACAGGGTGGTCCCTACGAGCAGTACTTC.

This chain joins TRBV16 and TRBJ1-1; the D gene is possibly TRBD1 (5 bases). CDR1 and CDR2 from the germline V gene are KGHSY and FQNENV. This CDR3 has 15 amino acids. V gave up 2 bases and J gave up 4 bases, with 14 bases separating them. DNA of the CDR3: TGTGCCAGCAGCCAAAATCCAGGGTTGAGCACTGAAGCTTTCTTT. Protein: CASSQNPGLSTEAFF.